The 31 T cell receptor beta chains presented below share a single source sample, sequenced in a study of T-cell reconstitution after alpha-beta-depleted transplantation in children. It was with unique molecular identifiers that the TCRbeta library was prepared. TCRdb redid the calling of the PCR reads with MiXCR, one entry per CDR3 protein. The sample includes 700,000 to 950,000 distinct CDR3 sequences, approximately 15% of them seen just once. The material sequenced was PBMCs, mostly from graft donor cells, taken 360 days after TCRalphabeta/CD19-depleted stem cell transplant. All receptors come from a male patient aged 10 to 17 who had a stem cell transplant for acute lymphoblastic leukemia, so the T cells may come from the graft donor.

This chain links TRBV5-1 with TRBJ2-6; no definite D call. Trimming shortened V by 1 base and J by 4 bases, and 9 bases separated the two germline ends. Germline assignment: CDR1 SGHRS and CDR2 YFSETQ. The length of the CDR3 is 15 residues. CDR3 region: CASSLWAGGANVLTF. Here the CDR3 DNA reads TGCGCCAGCAGCTTGTGGGCCGGGGGGGCCAACGTCCTGACTTTC.

V gene TRBV25-1 combines with J gene TRBJ1-1; D unresolved. This CDR3 is built from 11 residues. Per the germline V gene, CDR1 is MGHDK and CDR2 is SYGVNS. V shed 8 bases and J shed 3 bases, with 7 bases lying between them. This chain's CDR3 is CASGTHTEAFF. CDR3 coding DNA: TGTGCCAGCGGCACACACACTGAAGCTTTCTTT.

In its sample, this clonotype was seen a few times. J is TRBJ2-1 and V is TRBV27; TRBD2 matches 10 bases. CDR3 length equals 17 residues. Germline trimming cut 6 bases from V and 8 bases from J; bases unmatched to any gene: 16. Germline V CDR1 and CDR2: MNHEY, SMNVEV (reference sequence). Here the CDR3 reads CASSLTRPSGGHHEQFF. Written as DNA, the CDR3 is TGTGCCAGCAGCCTAACCCGGCCTAGCGGGGGTCATCATGAGCAGTTCTTC.

The chain carries TRBV6-9 and TRBJ2-1; D remains unclear. The germline V gene encodes CDR1 MNHGY and CDR2 SVAAGI. This CDR3 is 15 amino acids long. V lost 0 bases and J 3 bases, leaving 9 bases between the germline ends. CDR3 region: CASSYSRGYYNEQFF. CDR3 nucleotide sequence: TGTGCCAGCAGTTATTCGAGAGGTTACTACAATGAGCAGTTCTTC.

This clonotype was found many times. This chain links TRBV27 with TRBJ2-3; D gene unclear. Trimming took off 6 bases at V and 1 base at J, with 11 bases between the two ends. The CDR3 extends over 14 amino acids. The V gene's germline CDR1 is MNHEY and CDR2 SMNVEV (reference sequence). CDR3 sequence: CASSLDEGTDTQYF. For the CDR3, the DNA is TGTGCCAGCAGCCTGGATGAGGGCACAGATACGCAGTATTTT.

There are many counts of this clonotype. The chain employs TRBV11-2 and TRBJ2-1; no reliable D call. Per germline, CDR1 SGHAT and CDR2 FQNNGV. V was cut by 2 bases and J by 8 bases, with 4 bases left in between. The CDR3 length is 11 residues. In DNA, the CDR3 is TGTGCCAGCAGCTTATTTGATGAGCAGTTCTTC. Its protein is CASSLFDEQFF.

This clonotype was counted ten times or more. V and J are TRBV4-1 and TRBJ2-2; 8 bases agree with TRBD1. Germline lookup yields CDR1 MGHRA and CDR2 YSYEKL. Losses at the gene ends were 3 bases for V and 7 bases for J; bases not matched to a gene: 7. This CDR3 spans 15 amino acids. The CDR3 nucleotides are TGCGCCAGCAGCCACGGACAGGGAAGAGACGGGGAGCTGTTTTTT. The encoded protein is CASSHGQGRDGELFF.

The V gene is TRBV5-1, the J gene TRBJ2-5, with a possible D match to TRBD1 (6 bases). Trimming cost V 4 bases and J 2 bases, with 12 bases left between them. The CDR3 loop spans 14 amino acids. CDR1 and CDR2 (germline): SGHRS, YFSETQ. The DNA for the CDR3 is TGCGCCAGCAGCCTTTGGGGGCTTCAAGAGACCCAGTACTTC. Amino acids: CASSLWGLQETQYF.

This clonotype was observed a handful of times. This rearrangement joins TRBV27 to TRBJ2-4, with D tentatively TRBD1 (7 bases). V was clipped by 1 base and J by 6 bases, with 13 bases between them. CDR3 length: 15 amino acids. The germline CDR1 and CDR2 sequences are MNHEY and SMNVEV (reference sequence). The chain's CDR3 is CASSLWGQGGNIQYF. The CDR3 region has the DNA TGTGCCAGCAGTTTATGGGGGCAGGGGGGAAACATTCAGTACTTC.

This chain connects TRBV7-6 to TRBJ2-7; the D is unclear. Germline lookup yields CDR1 SGHVS and CDR2 FNYEAQ. Trimming took 8 bases from V and 5 from J, leaving 16 bases between them. This CDR3 is built from 13 residues. CDR3 protein: CASSLGLSNEQYF. DNA of the CDR3: TGTGCCAGCTCCCTAGGCCTGTCGAACGAGCAGTACTTC.

V gene TRBV13 combines with J gene TRBJ2-1; the D call may be TRBD1 or TRBD2 (5 bases each). Trimming removed 5 bases from V and 15 bases from J, with 20 bases in between. CDR1 is PRHDT, CDR2 FYEKMQ, per germline (reference sequence). The CDR3 runs 13 residues. This CDR3 is CASSPGAPSDLFF. CDR3 bases: TGTGCCAGCAGCCCCGGGGCGCCCTCTGATTTGTTCTTC.

This clonotype came up a few times. The rearrangement uses TRBV4-1 and TRBJ1-1; D is uncertain. The V end was cut by 0 bases, the J end by 8 bases, with 7 bases between. The CDR3 is 12 amino acids. Germline V gene lookup returns CDR1 MGHRA and CDR2 YSYEKL. CDR3 nucleotides: TGCGCCAGCAGCCAAGATCTAAGAGAAGCTTTCTTT. It encodes CASSQDLREAFF.

This clonotype was observed a few times. The chain combines TRBV5-1 with TRBJ2-5; 7 positions agree with TRBD1. Trimming removed 4 bases from V and 7 bases from J; junction bases left unmatched: 16. This CDR3 spans 16 amino acids. Per germline, CDR1 SGHRS and CDR2 YFSETQ. The CDR3 nucleotides read TGCGCCAGCAGCCTAGGACAGGAGCCCGCTTATGGGACCCAGTACTTC. It translates to CASSLGQEPAYGTQYF. The variable domain in full, completed from reference TRBV5-1 and TRBJ2-5, reads KAGVTQTPRYLIKTRGQQVTLSCSPISGHRSVSWYQQTPGQGLQFLFEYFSETQRNKGNFPGRFSGRQFSNSRSEMNVSTLELGDSALYLCASSLGQEPAYGTQYFGPGTRLLVL.

This clonotype was counted a few times. V is TRBV27 and J is TRBJ2-5; TRBD2 might be the D (6 bases). Between the trimmed V and J ends, which lost 7 bases and 6 bases, there was a span of 18 bases. CDR3 length: 14 amino acids. Germline V CDR1 and CDR2: MNHEY, SMNVEV (reference sequence). CDR3 loop: CASISNGGAQTQYF. CDR3 DNA sequence: TGTGCCAGCATTTCTAACGGGGGAGCCCAGACCCAGTACTTC.

This clonotype occurred a few times. This chain links TRBV7-6 with TRBJ2-2; D is perhaps TRBD1 or TRBD2 (5 bases each). The CDR3 has 18 residues. V lost 5 bases to trimming and J lost 0 bases, with 19 bases between them. Germline V gene sequence: CDR1 SGHVS, CDR2 FNYEAQ. CDR3 nucleotides: TGTGCCAGCAGCCGGTTGAGGGGCCCTACCTCGAACACCGGGGAGCTGTTTTTT. Its protein product is CASSRLRGPTSNTGELFF.

The chain couples TRBV29-1 to TRBJ2-1, with D possibly TRBD1 on 7 matching bases. The V gene lost 3 bases and the J gene lost 15 bases, with 12 bases spanning the gap. In germline, CDR1 is SQVTM, CDR2 ANQGSEA. This CDR3 region has 10 residues. CDR3 loop: CSVDQGGWFF. In DNA, the CDR3 is TGCAGCGTTGATCAGGGGGGATGGTTCTTC.

In the case of this clonotype: A read error is possible here, since a much larger clone lies one base away. This chain connects TRBV15 to TRBJ2-1; a weak D match, TRBD2 (5 bases). This CDR3 contains 14 residues. Looked up from germline, CDR1 is LNHNV and CDR2 is YYDKDF (reference sequence). The CDR3 DNA is TGTGCCACCGGCAGAGATAACGGAGGCGATGAGCAGTTCTTC. Encoded protein: CATGRDNGGDEQFF.

This clonotype was found a few times. The DNA for the CDR3 is TGCGCCAGCAGCCGGAGAGGGGCTAGCGGGACCCTGGGCACCGGGGAGCTGTTTTTT. Translation: CASSRRGASGTLGTGELFF. The gene calls are TRBV4-1 and TRBJ2-2; 9 bases are shared with TRBD2. CDR3 length: 19 amino acids. Trimming removed 4 bases from V and 4 bases from J; junction bases left unmatched: 16. The germline V gene encodes CDR1 MGHRA and CDR2 YSYEKL.

The chain couples TRBV29-1 to TRBJ2-7; no definite D call. V was cut by 5 bases and J by 2 bases, with 16 bases left in between. Per the germline V gene, CDR1 is SQVTM and CDR2 is ANQGSEA. The CDR3 is made up of 14 amino acids. Here the CDR3 reads CSVKYPGRPYEQYF. As DNA, the CDR3 is TGCAGCGTTAAGTACCCGGGCAGGCCCTACGAGCAGTACTTC.

Here the CDR3 reads CASSYLDGTNEKLFF. The CDR3 bases are TGTGCCAGCAGTTACTTAGACGGAACTAATGAAAAACTGTTTTTT. This sequence joins TRBV6-5 and TRBJ1-4, with D hard to call. Germline CDR1 MNHEY, CDR2 SVGAGI. This CDR3 contains 15 residues. V lost 1 base to trimming and J lost 1 base, with 7 bases between them.

This clonotype has a count of ten or more. Written as DNA, the CDR3 is TGCGCCAGCAGCCAAGTTGGCCGCGGACAGGGCAATGAGCAGTTCTTC. It codes for CASSQVGRGQGNEQFF. V usage is TRBV4-1 and J usage is TRBJ2-1, with 8 bases that match TRBD1. J gave up 6 bases and V 1 base, and 8 bases lay outside the gene matches. The CDR3 is 16 amino acids. Germline lookup yields CDR1 MGHRA and CDR2 YSYEKL.

This rearrangement joins TRBV12-3 or TRBV12-4 to TRBJ2-1; 9 positions agree with TRBD2. The CDR3 runs 14 residues. J lost 8 bases, V lost 8 bases, and 10 bases had no gene match. The CDR3 region has the DNA TGTGCCAGCGGGGGGACTAGCAGGGAGGATGAGCAGTTCTTC. Protein product: CASGGTSREDEQFF.

The rearrangement links TRBV7-9 to TRBJ1-3; a weak D match, TRBD1 (5 bases). This CDR3 has 15 residues. The V end lost 5 bases, the J end lost 2 bases, and 13 bases lay between the germline ends. Germline lookup yields CDR1 SEHNR and CDR2 FQNEAQ (reference sequence). The CDR3 sequence is CASSPWGSAGNTIYF. The CDR3 DNA reads as TGTGCCAGCAGCCCATGGGGGTCCGCTGGAAACACCATATATTTT.

The rearrangement links TRBV6-5 to TRBJ2-7; the D gene could be TRBD1 or TRBD2 (5 bases each). Germline CDR1 is MNHEY and CDR2 is SVGAGI. This CDR3 region has 14 residues. V was clipped by 2 bases and J by 6 bases, with 14 bases between them. As DNA, the CDR3 is TGTGCCAGCAGTTACCTCCATGGGGGTCTCGAGCAGTACTTC. It specifies CASSYLHGGLEQYF.

This clonotype was picked up a small number of times. The chain couples TRBV6-1 to TRBJ2-3, with TRBD1 matching over 7 bases. Germline V lookup: CDR1 MNHNS, CDR2 SASEGT. The CDR3 sequence is 16 residues long. V shed 6 bases, J shed 0 bases, and the junction held 9 bases outside the gene matches. CDR3 bases: TGTGCCAGCAGCCCGAACAGGGGCCGGAGCACAGATACGCAGTATTTT. Its translation is CASSPNRGRSTDTQYF.

This clonotype was seen just once. The J gene is TRBJ2-4, the V gene TRBV27; D is undetermined. The CDR3 is 15 amino acids. V was shortened by 5 bases and J by 6 bases, with 17 bases between the two germline ends. CDR1 and CDR2 from the germline V gene are MNHEY and SMNVEV (reference sequence). Here the CDR3 reads CASSPSGGSGNIQYF. The DNA of the CDR3 is TGTGCCAGCAGTCCCTCCGGTGGGTCGGGAAACATTCAGTACTTC.

This chain links TRBV7-8 with TRBJ2-3; possibly TRBD2 for D (6 bases). Trimming stripped 1 base from V and 10 bases from J, with 15 bases between. This CDR3 contains 14 residues. In germline, CDR1 is SGHVS, CDR2 FQNEAQ. CDR3 nucleotide sequence: TGTGCCAGCAGCTTAGACCGGGGGTGGGATCCGCAGTATTTT. Translated, it gives CASSLDRGWDPQYF.

This clonotype has just a few counts. V gene TRBV18 combines with J gene TRBJ2-5; D perhaps matches TRBD1 (5 bases). Germline-derived CDR1 and CDR2 are KGHSH and LQKENI. The CDR3 covers 15 residues. V was pared by 6 bases and J by 0 bases, with 14 bases between. As DNA, the CDR3 is TGTGCCAGCTCCCCAAGACAGTGGTACCAAGAGACCCAGTACTTC. Translated: CASSPRQWYQETQYF.

This clonotype appeared a few times. J is TRBJ2-2 and V is TRBV12-3 or TRBV12-4; D gene ambiguous. The germline V and J ends were trimmed by 6 bases and 6 bases, with 11 bases remaining between them. CDR3 length: 13 amino acids. The CDR3 DNA follows: TGTGCCAGCAGGCCTCCATGGGCCGGGGAGCTGTTTTTT. This translates into CASRPPWAGELFF.

V usage is TRBV7-2 and J usage is TRBJ2-4, with TRBD2 matching 11 bases. CDR3 size: 15 residues. V shed 2 bases and J 5 bases; nucleotides not matched to a gene: 2. CDR1 is SGHTA, CDR2 FQGNSA, per germline. The CDR3 loop reads CASSLRGLAENIQYF. CDR3 bases: TGTGCCAGCAGCTTAAGGGGACTAGCGGAAAACATTCAGTACTTC.

In this sample, this clonotype turned up many times. This sequence joins TRBV5-1 and TRBJ2-2, with no clear D. Germline lookup yields CDR1 SGHRS and CDR2 YFSETQ. The CDR3 spans 15 residues. Deletions cut 0 bases from V and 3 bases from J, with 9 bases between. CDR3 DNA: TGCGCCAGCAGCTTGGGAGAGCTATACACCGGGGAGCTGTTTTTT. As protein: CASSLGELYTGELFF.